The clone carrying this TCR beta chain occurred many times. One base away lies a much larger clone, so this may be a sequencing read error. Methods used by the authors: Using the CDR3 differences seen across clinicopathological groups, the authors built a distant-metastasis classifier for papillary thyroid cancer, which was meant to discriminate distant-metastatic patients. MiXCR reprocessed the PCR reads for TCRdb. The V and J calls come from TCRdb's annotation, not from the publication. This sample has roughly 36,000 clones; roughly 27% occur once, and the top ten carry around 9.6%. These data come from a study of metastatic and nonmetastatic thyroid tumors. No treatment of any kind had been given to any patient before thyroid surgery. Trimming cost V 3 bases and J 1 base; bases outside gene matches: 7. Germline CDR1 MDHEN, CDR2 SYDVKM. The CDR3 runs 17 residues.

The sequence derives from a female donor with papillary thyroid cancer or a benign thyroid nodule (not recorded which). Some clones in this sample may be carry-over from other donors' samples. The source material was blood. The rearrangement joins TRBV28 to TRBJ1-5; TRBD1 matches 9 bases. CDR3 sequence: CASSFSGQGRSNQPQHF. DNA of the CDR3: TGTGCCAGCAGTTTCTCGGGACAGGGTCGGAGCAATCAGCCCCAGCATTTT.